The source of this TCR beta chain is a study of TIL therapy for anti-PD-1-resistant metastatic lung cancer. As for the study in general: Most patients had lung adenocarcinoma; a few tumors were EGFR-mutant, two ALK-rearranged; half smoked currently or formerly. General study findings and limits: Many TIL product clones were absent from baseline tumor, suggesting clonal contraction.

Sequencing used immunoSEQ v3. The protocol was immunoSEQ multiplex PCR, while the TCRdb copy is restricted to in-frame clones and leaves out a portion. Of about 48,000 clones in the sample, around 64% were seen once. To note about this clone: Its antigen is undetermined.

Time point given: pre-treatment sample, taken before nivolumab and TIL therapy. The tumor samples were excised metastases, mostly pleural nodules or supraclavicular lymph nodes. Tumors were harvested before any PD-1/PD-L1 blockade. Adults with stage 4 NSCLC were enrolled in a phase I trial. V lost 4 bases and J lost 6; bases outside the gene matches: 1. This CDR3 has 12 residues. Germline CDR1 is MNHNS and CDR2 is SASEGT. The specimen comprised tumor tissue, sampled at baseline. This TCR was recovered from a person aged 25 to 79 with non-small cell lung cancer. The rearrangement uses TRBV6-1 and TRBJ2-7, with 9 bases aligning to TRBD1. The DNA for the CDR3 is TGTGCCAGCAGTGCGGACAGGGGCGAGCAGTACTTC. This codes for CASSADRGEQYF.